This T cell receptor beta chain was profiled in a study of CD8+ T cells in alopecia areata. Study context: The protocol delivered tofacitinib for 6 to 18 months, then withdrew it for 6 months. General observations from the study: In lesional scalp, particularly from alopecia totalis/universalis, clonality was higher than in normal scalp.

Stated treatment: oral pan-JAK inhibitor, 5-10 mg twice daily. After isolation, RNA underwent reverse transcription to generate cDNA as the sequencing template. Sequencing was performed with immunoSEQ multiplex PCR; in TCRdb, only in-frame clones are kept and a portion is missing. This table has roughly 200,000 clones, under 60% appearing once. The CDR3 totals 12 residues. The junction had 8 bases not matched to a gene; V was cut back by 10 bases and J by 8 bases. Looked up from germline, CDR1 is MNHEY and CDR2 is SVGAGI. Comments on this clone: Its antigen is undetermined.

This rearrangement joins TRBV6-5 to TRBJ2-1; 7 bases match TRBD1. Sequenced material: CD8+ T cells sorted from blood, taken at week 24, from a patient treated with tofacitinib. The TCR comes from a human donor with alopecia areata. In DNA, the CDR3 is TGTGCCATCGGACAGGACCCCCATGAGCAGTTCTTC. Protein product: CAIGQDPHEQFF.